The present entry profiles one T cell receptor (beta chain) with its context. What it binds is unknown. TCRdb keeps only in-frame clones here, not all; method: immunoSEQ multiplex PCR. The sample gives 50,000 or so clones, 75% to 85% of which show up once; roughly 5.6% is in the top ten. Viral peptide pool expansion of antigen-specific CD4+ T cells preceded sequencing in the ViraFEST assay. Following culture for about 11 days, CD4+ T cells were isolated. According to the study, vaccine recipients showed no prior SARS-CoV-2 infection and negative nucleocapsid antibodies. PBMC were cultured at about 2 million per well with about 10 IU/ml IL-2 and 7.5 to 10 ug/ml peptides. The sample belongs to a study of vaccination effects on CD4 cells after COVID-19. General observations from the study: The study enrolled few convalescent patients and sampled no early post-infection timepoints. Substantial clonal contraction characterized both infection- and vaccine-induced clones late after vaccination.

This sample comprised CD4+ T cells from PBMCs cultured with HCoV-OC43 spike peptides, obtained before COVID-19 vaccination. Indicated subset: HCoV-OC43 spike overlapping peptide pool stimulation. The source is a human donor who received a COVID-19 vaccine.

DNA for the CDR3: TGTGCCAGCAGTTTAGAGGGGCAGAAGCAGTTCTTC. Translated: CASSLEGQKQFF. The chain combines TRBV12-3 or TRBV12-4 with TRBJ2-1; weak D call: TRBD1 (5 bases). The CDR3 runs to 12 residues. The germline V and J ends were trimmed by 1 base and 11 bases, with 9 bases remaining between them.